A selection of T cell receptor beta chains follows, all from one sample in a study of T-cell reconstitution after alpha-beta-depleted transplantation in children. Using its own MiXCR run on the PCR reads, TCRdb lists one record per CDR3 protein. The repertoire has around 370,000 distinct CDR3 sequences, 15% to 20% of them found once; the top ten carry roughly two fifths. Source: PBMCs, mostly from graft donor cells, taken 360 days after TCRalphabeta/CD19-depleted stem cell transplant. These TCRs come from a male patient between 2 and 9 years old who had a stem cell transplant for acute lymphoblastic leukemia, so the T cells may come from the graft donor. The CDR3 runs from the conserved cysteine through the conserved F or W. The D gene is left open where the match is weak. Size values are once, few and many counts, or a class for expanded clones, and some rows have none.

many,TRBV5-1,TRBD2,TRBJ2-3,CASSFRGTTADTQYF,TGCGCCAGCAGCTTCCGCGGGACTACTGCAGATACGCAGTATTTT
.,TRBV7-3,.,TRBJ2-6,CASSPGVGNGGANVLTF,TGTGCCAGCAGCCCAGGAGTAGGGAATGGTGGGGCCAACGTCCTGACTTTC
.,TRBV20-1,TRBD2,TRBJ2-3,CSAIGTSGRADTQYF,TGCAGTGCAATAGGGACTAGCGGGAGAGCGGATACGCAGTATTTT
.,TRBV10-3,.,TRBJ2-3,CAISGHGEGDTQYF,TGTGCCATCAGTGGGCACGGGGAAGGGGATACGCAGTATTTT
few,TRBV10-3,TRBD2,TRBJ2-3,CAISRLSGRTTDTQYF,TGTGCCATCAGTCGCCTTAGCGGGAGGACCACAGATACGCAGTATTTT
few,TRBV28,TRBD1,TRBJ1-1,CASSLSGQQYTEAFF,TGTGCCAGCAGTTTATCGGGACAGCAGTACACTGAAGCTTTCTTT
once,TRBV4-1,.,TRBJ2-3,CASSLGQYTSTDTQYF,TGCGCCAGCAGCCTGGGACAATATACTAGCACAGATACGCAGTATTTT
many,TRBV12-3/TRBV12-4,.,TRBJ2-1,CASSLGSYNEQFF,TGTGCCAGCAGCCTAGGGTCCTACAATGAGCAGTTCTTC
.,TRBV2,.,TRBJ1-2,CASDGINYGYTF,TGTGCCAGCGATGGAATTAACTATGGCTACACCTTC
few,TRBV20-1,TRBD2,TRBJ2-1,CSAPGTSYNEQFF,TGCAGTGCTCCCGGGACTAGCTACAATGAGCAGTTCTTC
once,TRBV30,.,TRBJ2-1,CAWSLGLLDEQFF,TGTGCCTGGAGTCTAGGACTGTTGGATGAGCAGTTCTTC
few,TRBV10-3,.,TRBJ1-1,CAISESRGTRGLMNTEAFF,TGTGCCATCAGTGAGTCGCGTGGGACAAGGGGACTAATGAACACTGAAGCTTTCTTT
few,TRBV7-2,.,TRBJ2-1,CASSLGQALYNEQFF,TGTGCCAGCAGCTTAGGACAGGCCCTTTACAATGAGCAGTTCTTC
once,TRBV7-2,.,TRBJ2-5,CASSQAREETQYF,TGTGCCAGCAGCCAGGCCAGGGAAGAGACCCAGTACTTC
.,TRBV6-2/TRBV6-3,TRBD2,TRBJ2-1,CASSRTSLNEQFF,TGTGCCAGCAGCCGGACTAGCCTCAATGAGCAGTTCTTC
many,TRBV7-8,.,TRBJ1-6,CASSPDIESPLHF,TGTGCCAGCAGCCCGGACATCGAATCACCCCTCCACTTT
few,TRBV15,TRBD2,TRBJ2-5,CATSRNAGVVPHF,TGTGCCACCAGCAGAAATGCGGGAGTAGTCCCTCACTTC
few,TRBV7-3,.,TRBJ2-1,CASSTTGSRWNYYNEQFF,TGTGCCAGCAGCACCACAGGGTCACGGTGGAACTACTACAATGAGCAGTTCTTC
few,TRBV5-5,.,TRBJ2-7,CASSLPLGRGAYEQYF,TGTGCCAGCAGCTTGCCTCTCGGGAGAGGGGCGTACGAGCAGTACTTC
.,TRBV12-3/TRBV12-4,.,TRBJ1-5,CASSLRVSGDINQPQHF,TGTGCCAGCAGTTTGCGGGTTTCAGGGGACATCAATCAGCCCCAGCATTTT
few,TRBV25-1,TRBD2,TRBJ2-7,CASSGLAGDEQYF,TGTGCCAGCAGCGGACTAGCGGGAGACGAGCAGTACTTC
many,TRBV4-3,.,TRBJ2-2,CASSQDRGNTGELFF,TGCGCCAGCAGCCAAGACAGGGGGAACACCGGGGAGCTGTTTTTT
.,TRBV6-5,.,TRBJ1-6,CASSYGRGDSPLHF,TGTGCCAGCAGTTACGGAAGGGGCGATTCACCCCTCCACTTT
few,TRBV29-1,.,TRBJ2-4,CSVERKVDWGHLAKNIQYF,TGCAGCGTTGAGAGGAAGGTTGATTGGGGACACCTAGCCAAAAACATTCAGTACTTC
.,TRBV7-6,TRBD2,TRBJ2-2,CASSLGCGRAQVDLVNTGELFF,TGTGCTAGCAGCTTAGGTTGCGGGAGGGCCCAGGTGGACCTAGTTAACACCGGGGAGCTGTTTTTT
few,TRBV23-1,.,TRBJ2-7,CASSQTRLWYF,TGCGCCAGCAGTCAGACAAGGTTATGGTACTTC
few,TRBV29-1,.,TRBJ2-7,CSAIRTESYEQYF,TGCAGCGCCATTAGGACAGAGAGCTACGAGCAGTACTTC
.,TRBV28,TRBD2,TRBJ2-7,CASRSSGWTYEQYF,TGTGCCAGCAGATCTAGCGGGTGGACCTACGAGCAGTACTTC
once,TRBV4-2,.,TRBJ2-1,CASSQLDEQFF,TGTGCCAGCAGCCAGCTCGATGAGCAGTTCTTC
many,TRBV12-3/TRBV12-4,.,TRBJ2-1,CASSFLVLGEQFF,TGTGCCAGCAGTTTTCTTGTACTTGGTGAGCAGTTCTTC
.,TRBV11-2,.,TRBJ2-3,CASTVLRGPDTQYF,TGTGCCAGCACCGTCCTTAGGGGCCCAGATACGCAGTATTTT
.,TRBV15,TRBD2,TRBJ2-1,CATSREPPLDGRLASSYNEQFF,TGTGCCACCAGCAGAGAACCGCCTCTTGACGGACGACTAGCCAGCTCCTACAATGAGCAGTTCTTC
many,TRBV20-1,TRBD2,TRBJ2-3,CSATGTSGKIGTDTQYF,TGCAGTGCTACCGGGACTAGCGGGAAGATAGGGACAGATACGCAGTATTTT
few,TRBV11-1,.,TRBJ2-2,CASSLVKFPRTVRTGELFF,TGTGCCAGCAGCTTAGTGAAATTTCCTAGGACAGTCAGAACCGGGGAGCTGTTTTTT
.,TRBV28,.,TRBJ1-5,CASSSDSRVATLPDSNQPQHF,TGTGCCAGCAGTTCGGACAGCAGGGTGGCCACCCTTCCCGATAGCAATCAGCCCCAGCATTTT
few,TRBV12-3/TRBV12-4,.,TRBJ2-1,CASSPRLGTEQFF,TGTGCCAGCAGTCCACGACTGGGTACTGAGCAGTTCTTC
many,TRBV20-1,.,TRBJ2-7,CSGPGPPRYEQYF,TGCAGTGGGCCGGGACCGCCGCGCTACGAGCAGTACTTC
.,TRBV6-4,.,TRBJ2-2,CASSDWHGTGELFF,TGTGCCAGCAGTGACTGGCATGGCACCGGGGAGCTGTTTTTT
few,TRBV4-3,TRBD2,TRBJ2-2,CASSHPLAGGPNTGELFF,TGCGCCAGCAGCCATCCTCTAGCGGGAGGGCCGAACACCGGGGAGCTGTTTTTT
few,TRBV27,TRBD1,TRBJ1-2,CASSITGQGDGYTF,TGTGCCAGCAGTATAACGGGACAGGGAGATGGCTACACCTTC
.,TRBV19,.,TRBJ1-1,CASSTGTADTEAFF,TGTGCCAGTAGTACCGGGACCGCGGACACTGAAGCTTTCTTT
.,TRBV6-1,TRBD2,TRBJ2-3,CASSETSRDTQYF,TGTGCCAGCAGTGAGACTAGCAGAGATACGCAGTATTTT